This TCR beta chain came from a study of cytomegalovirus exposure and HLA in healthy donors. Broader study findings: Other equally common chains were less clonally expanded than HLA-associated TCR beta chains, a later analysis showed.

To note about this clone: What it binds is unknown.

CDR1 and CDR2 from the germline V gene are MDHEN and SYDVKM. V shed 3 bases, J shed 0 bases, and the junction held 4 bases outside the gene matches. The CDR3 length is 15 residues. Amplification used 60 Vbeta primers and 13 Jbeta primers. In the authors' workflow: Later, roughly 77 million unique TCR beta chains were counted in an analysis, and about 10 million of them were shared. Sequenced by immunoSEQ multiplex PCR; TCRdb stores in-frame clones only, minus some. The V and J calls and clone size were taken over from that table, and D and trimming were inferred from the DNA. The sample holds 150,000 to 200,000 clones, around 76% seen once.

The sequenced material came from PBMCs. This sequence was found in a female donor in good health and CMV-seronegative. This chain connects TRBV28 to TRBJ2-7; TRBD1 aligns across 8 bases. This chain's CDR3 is CASSLQGANSYEQYF. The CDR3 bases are TGTGCCAGCAGTTTGCAGGGGGCGAACTCCTACGAGCAGTACTTC. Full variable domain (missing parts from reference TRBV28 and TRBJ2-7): DVKVTQSSRYLVKRTGEKVFLECVQDMDHENMFWYRQDPGLGLRLIYFSYDVKMKEKGDIPEGYSVSREKKERFSLILESASTNQTSMYLCASSLQGANSYEQYFGPGTRLTVT.